The source of this T cell receptor (beta chain) is a study of control samples from healthy donors and cancer patients. V was clipped by 1 base and J by 2 bases, with 10 bases between them. The V gene's germline CDR1 is MDHEN and CDR2 SYDVKM. The CDR3 length is 15 residues. Libraries were prepared by immunoSEQ multiplex PCR; TCRdb keeps only in-frame clonotypes and omits some of them. The sample records around 70,000 clones, 83% being singletons. The source material was blood. The chain couples TRBV28 to TRBJ2-3, with D maybe TRBD1 (5 bases). This sequence originates from a man between 60 and 75 years old in good health. CDR3 nucleotide sequence: TGTGCCAGCAGTTTATCCCAGGGCCCCACAGATACGCAGTATTTT. It encodes CASSLSQGPTDTQYF.